This T cell receptor beta chain is from a study of CD8+ T cells in alopecia areata. Study-wide background: In an open-label trial, patients got 5 to 10 mg tofacitinib twice daily. Treatment ran 6 to 18 months, with 6 months of follow-up afterward. Broader study findings: For lesional scalp, especially alopecia totalis/universalis, clonality was higher than in normal scalp.

Concerning this clone: The antigen is unknown.

Alopecia areata patients gave lesional scalp punch biopsies and peripheral blood samples. RNA extraction was followed by reverse transcription into cDNA, which acted as the sequencing template. The method was immunoSEQ multiplex PCR; TCRdb's version includes in-frame clones alone and lacks a portion of them. The sample contains approximately 100,000 clones, roughly 47% of which appear only once. CDR3 length: 16 residues. Unmatched junction bases numbered 15, after V lost 7 bases and J lost 9 bases. The V and J genes are TRBV23-1 and TRBJ1-6, with 7 bases lining up with TRBD1. TRBV23-1 is placed among ORFs of uncertain function. The sample was CD4+ T cells sorted from blood. The receptor was isolated from a human donor with alopecia areata. CDR3 in DNA: TGCGCCAGCATCGGGGGCAGGGGGGCGCGGAGTTCACCCCTCCACTTT. Protein product: CASIGGRGARSSPLHF.